This TCR beta chain was found in a study of blood T cell repertoires in COVID-19. Study summary: COVID-19 samples collected from the United States, Italy and Spain covered acute and convalescent phases. From T cells, B-cell-depleted T cells, or PBMCs came the material, which was cDNA or gDNA.

In the original analysis: The authors estimated nucleated cell counts from reference gene primer amplification. The data were produced by immunoSEQ multiplex PCR, yet TCRdb's version contains in-frame clones alone and is incomplete. V and J calls plus clone size are reproduced from that table; the DNA served to infer D and trimming. The sample consists of about 220,000 clones, around 84% of them appearing once. The CDR3 has 15 amino acids. V was pared by 4 bases and J by 1 base, with 8 bases between. Germline V gene data show CDR1 as LGHDT and CDR2 as YNNKEL (reference sequence). The TCR was taken from a man aged 50 to 60 with active or convalescent COVID-19. The chain is built from TRBV3-1 (or the pseudogene TRBV3-2) and TRBJ2-6; tentatively, D is TRBD1 (5 bases). The sequenced material came from peripheral blood. The CDR3 nucleotides are TGTGCCAGCAGCCTGCAGGGTTCTGGGGCCAACGTCCTGACTTTC. Residues: CASSLQGSGANVLTF.